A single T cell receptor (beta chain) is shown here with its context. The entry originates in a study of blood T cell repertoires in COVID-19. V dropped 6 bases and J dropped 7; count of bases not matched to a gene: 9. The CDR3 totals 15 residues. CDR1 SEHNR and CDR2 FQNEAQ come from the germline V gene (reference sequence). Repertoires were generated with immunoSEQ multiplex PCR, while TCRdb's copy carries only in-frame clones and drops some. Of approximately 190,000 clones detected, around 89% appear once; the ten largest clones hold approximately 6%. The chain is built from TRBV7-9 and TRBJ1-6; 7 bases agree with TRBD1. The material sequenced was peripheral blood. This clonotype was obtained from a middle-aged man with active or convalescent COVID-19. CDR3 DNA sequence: TGTGCCAGCAGTTCGGAGACGACAGGGAATTCACCCCTCCACTTT. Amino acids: CASSSETTGNSPLHF.